The entry that follows covers one T cell receptor beta chain sequence. The target antigen is unknown. The PCR used 60 Vbeta and 13 Jbeta primers. This table comes from immunoSEQ multiplex PCR, and its TCRdb copy is limited to in-frame clones, with some not included. The sample includes a few hundred thousand clones, 75% of them seen just once. This entry is derived from a study of cytomegalovirus exposure and HLA in healthy donors. On the study more broadly: About 77 million unique TCRs from HLA-typed donors made up an early data release.

General observations from the study: Later analysis associated a missense DCLRE1C variant with TCR beta V- and J-gene trimming. In an earlier analysis, most TCR beta V segments were productive about 87% or about 30% of the time. Common viral pathogens were later found to be apparently linked to several of the most significant clusters.

The CDR3 consists of 14 residues. V shed 8 bases, J shed 0 bases, and the junction held 7 bases outside the gene matches. CDR1 is SNHLY, CDR2 FYNNEI, per germline. This receptor was obtained from a woman aged 25 to 39 in good health and CMV-seronegative. This chain joins TRBV2 and TRBJ2-7, with TRBD1 matching 7 bases. Sequencing was done on a sample of PBMCs. CDR3 nucleotides: TGTGCCAGCCAGGGGGAGACGTTCTCCTACGAGCAGTACTTC. Amino acids: CASQGETFSYEQYF.